This TCR beta chain is from a study of tumor-infiltrating lymphocytes in localized non-small cell lung cancer. Study details: Some samples were collected after neoadjuvant chemotherapy; smokers, never-smokers and several histologies were included. Resected tumor was paired with non-adjacent uninvolved lung from the same patient.

Data came from immunoSEQ multiplex PCR; TCRdb stores just in-frame clones and leaves some out. The data show 15,000 to 20,000 clones, with under 85% seen just once and approximately 8.6% held by the top ten. General study findings and limits: Different pieces of the same tissue went to different assays, confounding technical variation with intratumor heterogeneity. No T-cell fraction difference was seen between IM1 and IM2 tumors.

As to this clone: Its specificity is unknown.

The CDR3 covers 12 residues. The germline V and J ends were trimmed by 1 base and 6 bases, with 4 bases remaining between them. Germline V gives CDR1 SEHNR, CDR2 FQNEAQ (reference sequence). The sequence derives from a human donor with non-small cell lung cancer. The rearrangement joins TRBV7-9 to TRBJ2-1; D gene uncertain. The sample taken for sequencing was lung tumor tissue. CDR3 coding DNA: TGTGCCAGCAGCTTAGGCGTCAATGAGCAGTTCTTC. This translates into CASSLGVNEQFF.